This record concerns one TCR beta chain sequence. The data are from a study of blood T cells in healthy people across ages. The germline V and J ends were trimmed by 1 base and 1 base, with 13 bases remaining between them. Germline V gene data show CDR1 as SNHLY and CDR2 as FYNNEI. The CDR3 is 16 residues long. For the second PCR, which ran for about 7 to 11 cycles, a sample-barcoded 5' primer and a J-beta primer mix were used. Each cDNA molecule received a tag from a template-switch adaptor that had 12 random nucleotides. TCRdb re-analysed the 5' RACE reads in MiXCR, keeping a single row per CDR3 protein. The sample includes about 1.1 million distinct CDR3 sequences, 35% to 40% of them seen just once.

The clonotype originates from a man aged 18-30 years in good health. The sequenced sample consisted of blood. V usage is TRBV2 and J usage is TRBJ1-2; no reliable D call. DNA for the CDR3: TGTGCCAGCAGTGAAGGGTCGGGCGGATATAACTATGGCTACACCTTC. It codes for CASSEGSGGYNYGYTF.